These 31 T cell receptor beta chains came from one sample sequenced in a study of T cells after yellow fever vaccination. TCRdb reprocessed the 5' RACE reads with MiXCR, giving one entry per CDR3 protein. The sample has about 250,000 distinct CDR3 sequences, roughly 3.5% seen once. Sequencing used PBMCs, obtained 15 days after the yellow fever booster vaccination. These receptors all stem from a man younger than 35 who received the YFV17D yellow fever vaccine.

This clonotype was seen at least ten times. J is TRBJ2-1 and V is TRBV4-2; tentative D call: TRBD2 (7 bases). CDR1 and CDR2 from the germline V gene are LGHNA and YNFKEQ. V was trimmed by 1 base and J by 1 base, leaving 14 bases between them. The CDR3 covers 17 residues. The CDR3 DNA follows: TGTGCCAGCAGCCAAGTATTGGCGGGGGCATCCTACAATGAGCAGTTCTTC. This sequence encodes CASSQVLAGASYNEQFF.

This clonotype was detected many times. For the CDR3, the DNA is TGTGCCAGCAGCCCTAGTAGCGACAGCACAGATACGCAGTATTTT. It yields the protein CASSPSSDSTDTQYF. The chain links TRBV7-9 to TRBJ2-3; maybe TRBD2 (5 bases). This CDR3 spans 15 amino acids. Germline V CDR1 and CDR2: SEHNR, FQNEAQ (reference sequence). Trimming removed 5 bases from V and 0 bases from J, with 12 bases in between.

This clonotype was counted ten times or more. The rearrangement uses TRBV18 and TRBJ2-7; D tentatively reads TRBD1 or TRBD2 (5 bases each). Germline V gene lookup returns CDR1 KGHSH and CDR2 LQKENI. The CDR3 has 17 residues. The germline V and J ends were trimmed by 2 bases and 1 base, with 18 bases remaining between them. This CDR3 reads CASSPDPLGTRSYEQYV. CDR3 bases: TGTGCCAGCTCACCAGACCCCTTGGGGACGAGGTCCTACGAGCAGTACGTC.

This clonotype was seen at least ten times. The genes are TRBV7-3 and TRBJ1-5; no reliable D call. The V gene lost 2 bases and the J gene lost 6 bases, with 8 bases spanning the gap. The CDR3 spans 13 residues. The germline CDR1 and CDR2 sequences are SGHTA and FQGTGA. The CDR3, as DNA: TGTGCCAGCAGCTTACGAGCGGGTCAGCCCCAGCATTTT. It translates to CASSLRAGQPQHF.

This clonotype was seen ten or more times. The J gene is TRBJ2-5, the V gene TRBV30, with TRBD1 as a possible D gene (6 bases). The germline CDR1 and CDR2 sequences are GTSNPN and SVGIG (reference sequence). V lost 1 base and J 4 bases, leaving 16 bases between the germline ends. The length of the CDR3 is 15 residues. The CDR3 DNA reads as TGTGCCTGGAGTGCCACCCTGATGGGGGCAGAGACCCAGTACTTC. Its translation is CAWSATLMGAETQYF. Together with reference TRBV30 and TRBJ2-5, the CDR3 gives the full variable domain: SQTIHQWPATLVQPVGSPLSLECTVEGTSNPNLYWYRQAAGRGLQLLFYSVGIGQISSEVPQNLSASRPQDRQFILSSKKLLLSDSGFYLCAWSATLMGAETQYFGPGTRLLVL.

This clonotype was counted many times. The chain uses TRBV12-3 or TRBV12-4 and TRBJ1-2, with TRBD1 as a possible D gene (6 bases). With 7 bases removed from V and 8 bases from J, the gap between germline ends came to 20 bases. The CDR3 runs 14 residues. For the CDR3, the DNA is TGTGCCAGCACTTCGCTCCGGGGGGCCGGCGGCTACACCTTC. Translating it yields CASTSLRGAGGYTF.

This clonotype was counted many times. This rearrangement joins TRBV12-3 or TRBV12-4 to TRBJ1-2, with no clear D. V lost 2 bases and J lost 4, with 8 bases in between. This CDR3 contains 13 residues. This CDR3 reads CASSLMRVYGYTF. The CDR3 DNA is TGTGCCAGCAGTTTAATGAGGGTCTATGGCTACACCTTC.

This clonotype was seen ten or more times. The chain recombines TRBV6-1 with TRBJ1-1, with D unresolved. Germline V lookup: CDR1 MNHNS, CDR2 SASEGT. The CDR3 extends over 17 amino acids. V was shortened by 3 bases and J by 5 bases, with 22 bases between the two germline ends. The CDR3 reads CASSDVVPPRLETEAFF. CDR3 in DNA: TGTGCCAGCAGTGACGTCGTCCCCCCCCGACTTGAAACTGAAGCTTTCTTT.

Ten or more counts support this clonotype. CDR3 amino acids: CASSLHRGDTEAFF. DNA for the CDR3: TGTGCCAGCAGCTTGCACAGGGGCGACACTGAAGCTTTCTTT. The chain joins TRBV7-2 to TRBJ1-1, with TRBD1 matching 7 bases. This CDR3 contains 14 residues. Germline V gives CDR1 SGHTA, CDR2 FQGNSA. The V gene end was trimmed by 3 bases and the J gene end by 3 bases; junction bases not matched to a gene: 4.

There are many counts of this clonotype. This CDR3 reads CASSHIGDRYSGNTIYF. The CDR3 nucleotides are TGTGCCAGCAGCCACATAGGGGACCGTTACTCTGGAAACACCATATATTTT. The chain uses TRBV14 and TRBJ1-3; possibly TRBD1 for D (5 bases). Germline V gene sequence: CDR1 SGHDN, CDR2 FVKESK. This CDR3 is built from 17 residues. The germline V and J ends were trimmed by 3 bases and 0 bases, with 15 bases remaining between them.

This clonotype was counted ten times or more. The chain couples TRBV5-1 to TRBJ2-5; D ambiguous. CDR1 is SGHRS, CDR2 YFSETQ, per germline. The CDR3 has 15 residues. With 0 bases removed from V and 2 bases from J, the gap between germline ends came to 11 bases. The CDR3 DNA follows: TGCGCCAGCAGCTTGGACTACCTCCTTCAAGAGACCCAGTACTTC. Its translation is CASSLDYLLQETQYF. Full variable domain (outside the CDR3, taken from reference TRBV5-1 and TRBJ2-5): KAGVTQTPRYLIKTRGQQVTLSCSPISGHRSVSWYQQTPGQGLQFLFEYFSETQRNKGNFPGRFSGRQFSNSRSEMNVSTLELGDSALYLCASSLDYLLQETQYFGPGTRLLVL.

This clonotype was recorded many times. The chain links TRBV6-5 to TRBJ2-7, with D hard to call. The CDR3 is made up of 17 amino acids. Trimming shortened V by 0 bases and J by 0 bases, and 15 bases separated the two germline ends. From germline, CDR1 is MNHEY and CDR2 SVGAGI. The CDR3 region has the DNA TGTGCCAGCAGTTACTCAGTAGTGCCTAAAATCTCCTACGAGCAGTACGTC. Translation: CASSYSVVPKISYEQYV.

This clonotype has ten or more counts. The chain has TRBV5-1 and TRBJ2-3; D is undetermined. This CDR3 has 13 amino acids. Germline V gene sequence: CDR1 SGHRS, CDR2 YFSETQ. V was trimmed by 4 bases and J by 0 bases, leaving 6 bases between them. The CDR3 DNA reads as TGCGCCAGCAGCCCATTTAGCACAGATACGCAGTATTTT. Translated: CASSPFSTDTQYF.

In its sample, this clonotype was seen once. One base away lies a much larger clone, so this may be a sequencing read error. The V gene is TRBV7-2, the J gene TRBJ1-2; 7 positions match TRBD1. The CDR3 totals 14 residues. Per the germline V gene, CDR1 is SGHTA and CDR2 is FQGNSA. Written as DNA, the CDR3 is TGTGCCGGCAGCTCTCAGGGGGTTTTGGGTGGCTACACCTTC. It is translated as CAGSSQGVLGGYTF.

About this clonotype itself: One end of the junction is discordant with germline, which a read error may explain. J is TRBJ1-5 and V is TRBV5-5; D not resolved. The CDR3 consists of 14 residues. Germline assignment: CDR1 SGHKS and CDR2 YYEKEE (reference sequence). CDR3 residues: CASSSKASNQPQDF. For the CDR3, the DNA is TGTGCCAGCAGCTCCAAGGCTAGCAATCAGCCCCAGGATTTT.

This clonotype was seen ten or more times. The chain combines TRBV5-4 with TRBJ1-1, with 8 positions matching TRBD1. The CDR3 has 16 residues. Per germline, CDR1 SGHNT and CDR2 YYREEE (reference sequence). J was trimmed by 3 bases and V by 5 bases; bases with no gene match: 12. The CDR3 region is CASSGTGSLRDTEAFF. Here the CDR3 DNA reads TGTGCCAGCAGTGGGACAGGCTCCTTACGGGACACTGAAGCTTTCTTT.

This clonotype occurred a few times. The V call is TRBV5-4, the J call TRBJ2-6, with D perhaps matching TRBD2 (7 bases). Germline V gene sequence: CDR1 SGHNT, CDR2 YYREEE (reference sequence). The CDR3 has 18 amino acids. The germline V and J ends were trimmed by 4 bases and 0 bases, with 17 bases remaining between them. This CDR3 reads CASSHARGAISGANVLTF. The CDR3 DNA reads as TGTGCCAGCAGCCACGCTCGGGGGGCGATCTCTGGGGCCAACGTCCTGACTTTC.

The sample holds many counts of this clonotype. The rearrangement links TRBV5-4 to TRBJ1-3; D possibly corresponds to TRBD1 (6 bases). The V end was cut by 3 bases, the J end by 7 bases, with 14 bases between. This CDR3 spans 14 amino acids. Germline V lookup: CDR1 SGHNT, CDR2 YYREEE (reference sequence). The CDR3 spells CASSSEGGSNTIYF. The CDR3 bases are TGTGCCAGCAGCTCGGAGGGGGGGAGTAACACCATATATTTT.

This clonotype was detected ten times or more. The chain carries TRBV20-1 and TRBJ2-1; D may be TRBD2 (5 bases). Germline V gene data show CDR1 as DFQATT and CDR2 as SNEGSKA (reference sequence). The CDR3 is 14 residues long. The V and J ends lost 1 base and 3 bases respectively, with 10 bases between them. The CDR3 protein is CSARVRLLYNEQFF. CDR3 coding DNA: TGCAGTGCTAGAGTTAGACTACTCTACAATGAGCAGTTCTTC.

This clonotype was recorded many times. CDR3 nucleotide sequence: TGTGCCAGCAGCAGGGGGCTTTCTGGAAACACCATATATTTT. This encodes CASSRGLSGNTIYF. The rearrangement uses TRBV7-2 and TRBJ1-3; 7 nucleotides line up with TRBD1. The CDR3 covers 14 residues. Germline values: CDR1 SGHTA, CDR2 FQGNSA. Losses at the gene ends were 5 bases for V and 1 base for J; bases not matched to a gene: 2.

This clonotype was found many times. This chain links TRBV4-2 with TRBJ2-1, with 12 bases identical to TRBD2. Germline-derived CDR1 and CDR2 are LGHNA and YNFKEQ. The CDR3 runs 17 residues. J was trimmed by 3 bases and V by 3 bases; bases with no gene match: 6. This CDR3 is CASSHARTSGDYNEQFF. The CDR3 region has the DNA TGTGCCAGCAGCCACGCTAGGACTAGCGGGGACTACAATGAGCAGTTCTTC.

Ten or more counts support this clonotype. The chain employs TRBV7-6 and TRBJ1-5; D gene uncertain. The CDR3 consists of 15 residues. V lost 1 base, J lost 4 bases, and 11 bases lay in between. Germline CDR1 SGHVS, CDR2 FNYEAQ. CDR3 sequence (DNA): TGTGCCAGCAGCTTAGGGGTACAATCTAATCAGCCCCAGCATTTT. Translating it yields CASSLGVQSNQPQHF. Based on the CDR3 plus reference TRBV7-6 and TRBJ1-5, the full variable domain is GAGVSQSPRYKVTKRGQDVALRCDPISGHVSLYWYRQALGQGPEFLTYFNYEAQQDKSGLPNDRFSAERPEGSISTLTIQRTEQRDSAMYRCASSLGVQSNQPQHFGDGTRLSIL.

This clonotype showed up many times. The rearrangement joins TRBV2 to TRBJ2-7; D might be TRBD2 (5 bases). This CDR3 is 16 amino acids long. V shed 0 bases and J shed 0 bases, with 12 bases lying between them. The germline V gene encodes CDR1 SNHLY and CDR2 FYNNEI. The CDR3 DNA follows: TGTGCCAGCAGTGAAGCTTTCACGGGAAGCTCCTACGAGCAGTACGTC. Residues: CASSEAFTGSSYEQYV.

This clonotype was counted many times. V and J are TRBV5-6 and TRBJ1-1; 8 bases line up with TRBD1. This CDR3 region has 13 residues. V lost 4 bases to trimming and J lost 8 bases; unmatched junction nucleotides: 7. Germline-derived CDR1 and CDR2 are SGHDT and YYEEEE. DNA for the CDR3: TGTGCCAGCAGCCTGGGACAGGCCCTAGAAGCTTTCTTT. Its translation: CASSLGQALEAFF. The whole variable domain, remainder taken from reference TRBV5-6 and TRBJ1-1, is DAGVTQSPTHLIKTRGQQVTLRCSPKSGHDTVSWYQQALGQGPQFIFQYYEEEERQRGNFPDRFSGHQFPNYSSELNVNALLLGDSALYLCASSLGQALEAFFGQGTRLTVV.

This clonotype was observed at least ten times. The chain uses TRBV7-8 and TRBJ1-2; D is uncertain. The CDR3 sequence is 14 residues long. Germline V gene lookup returns CDR1 SGHVS and CDR2 FQNEAQ. V lost 2 bases, J lost 6 bases, and 13 bases lay in between. The CDR3 bases are TGTGCCAGCAGCTTACAGCGAGGAGAGGATGGCTACACCTTC. Its translation is CASSLQRGEDGYTF.

This clonotype was counted many times. CDR3 DNA sequence: TGTGCCAGCAGCTGGGGGACAGGGGGCAGGGATGAGCAGTTCTTC. This encodes CASSWGTGGRDEQFF. The chain uses TRBV7-3 and TRBJ2-1, with 12 bases fitting TRBD1. CDR1 is SGHTA and CDR2 is FQGTGA in the germline V gene. V shed 4 bases and J 8 bases; nucleotides not matched to a gene: 6. The CDR3 spans 15 residues.

This clonotype was seen a few times. The chain employs TRBV11-2 and TRBJ2-1; D assignment may be TRBD1 or TRBD2 (5 bases each). The CDR3 consists of 15 residues. The germline CDR1 and CDR2 sequences are SGHAT and FQNNGV. The ends were cut back, 2 bases at V and 3 bases at J, with 11 bases in the middle. This chain's CDR3 is CASSLRDGDYNEQFF. In DNA form, the CDR3 reads TGTGCCAGCAGCTTAAGGGACGGGGACTACAATGAGCAGTTCTTC.

In this sample, this clonotype turned up many times. The chain is built from TRBV20-1 and TRBJ2-3; 8 bases match TRBD2. Looked up from germline, CDR1 is DFQATT and CDR2 is SNEGSKA (reference sequence). The CDR3 sequence is 14 residues long. Losses at the gene ends were 5 bases for V and 5 bases for J; bases not matched to a gene: 9. This chain's CDR3 is CSAEVAGGVDTQYF. For the CDR3, the DNA is TGCAGTGCTGAGGTGGCGGGGGGAGTAGATACGCAGTATTTT.

The V gene is TRBV12-3 or TRBV12-4, the J gene TRBJ2-3; 10 bases map to TRBD2. The V gene end was trimmed by 7 bases and the J gene end by 10 bases; junction bases not matched to a gene: 11. CDR3 length: 14 residues. The DNA of the CDR3 is TGTGCCAGCACGTCTAGCGGGGGTTATGAGCCGCAGTATTTT. Its protein product is CASTSSGGYEPQYF.

There are many counts of this clonotype. This sequence joins TRBV12-3 or TRBV12-4 and TRBJ1-6; TRBD1 agrees at 7 bases. This CDR3 region has 18 residues. V was clipped by 2 bases and J by 0 bases; unmatched bases: 7. Written as DNA, the CDR3 is TGTGCCAGCAGTTTACTATCGACAGGGAGCTCCTATAATTCACCCCTCCACTTT. This gives the protein CASSLLSTGSSYNSPLHF.

Ten or more counts support this clonotype. The genes are TRBV7-9 and TRBJ2-5, with a tentative D call TRBD1 (5 bases). This CDR3 has 16 amino acids. Trimming pared 1 base from V and 2 bases from J, leaving 14 bases between. CDR1 SEHNR and CDR2 FQNEAQ come from the germline V gene (reference sequence). The CDR3 loop is CASSLGFLGAQETQYF. CDR3 nucleotide sequence: TGTGCCAGCAGCTTAGGATTTTTAGGGGCTCAAGAGACCCAGTACTTC.